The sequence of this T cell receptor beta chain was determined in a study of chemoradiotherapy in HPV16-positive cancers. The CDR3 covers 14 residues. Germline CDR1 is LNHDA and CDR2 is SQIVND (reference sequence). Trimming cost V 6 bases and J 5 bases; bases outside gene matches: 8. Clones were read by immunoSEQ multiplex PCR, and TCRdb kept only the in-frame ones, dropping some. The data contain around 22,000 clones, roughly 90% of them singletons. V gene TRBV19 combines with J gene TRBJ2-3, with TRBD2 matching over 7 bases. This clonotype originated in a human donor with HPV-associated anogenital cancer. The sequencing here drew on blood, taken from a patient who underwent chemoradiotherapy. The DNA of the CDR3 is TGTGCCAGTAGGGCCGGGACTAAAAGAGATACGCAGTATTTT. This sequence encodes CASRAGTKRDTQYF.